What follows describes a single TCR beta chain. Its antigen is undetermined. V gave up 2 bases and J gave up 3 bases, with 2 bases separating them. From germline, CDR1 is ENHRY and CDR2 SYGVKD. The CDR3 loop spans 12 amino acids. This record comes from a study of T-cell reconstitution after alpha-beta-depleted transplantation in children. Preparation of the TCRbeta library was carried out with unique molecular identifiers. One entry per CDR3 protein results from TCRdb running MiXCR on the PCR reads. The sample has around 490,000 distinct CDR3 sequences, about an eighth seen once. General study results and limits: Reportedly, only several hundred clones from non-depleted graft cells drove alpha-beta T-cell counts at about two months.

The receptor comes from a female patient aged 2-15 years who had a stem cell transplant for aplastic anemia, so the T cells may come from the graft donor. This specimen was PBMCs, mostly from graft donor cells, taken 180 days after TCRalphabeta/CD19-depleted stem cell transplant. This sequence joins TRBV10-3 and TRBJ2-1; D call uncertain. Written as DNA, the CDR3 is TGTGCCATCAGTGAGGTCTACAATGAGCAGTTCTTC. Translation: CAISEVYNEQFF.